This is a list of T cell receptor beta chains from one sample in a study of cytomegalovirus exposure and HLA in healthy donors. The data were produced by immunoSEQ multiplex PCR, yet TCRdb's version contains in-frame clones alone and is incomplete. The sample lists approximately 150,000 clones; 65% to 80% were seen once. Sequencing was carried out using PBMCs. Receptors were obtained from a man aged 35 to 55 in good health and CMV-seronegative. The CDR3 runs from the conserved cysteine through the conserved F or W. D genes are given only for firm matches. Part of the rows lack a size; the others show once, few, many or a class for expanded clones.

V	J	length	D	size	DNA	CDR3
TRBV9	TRBJ1-1	12	TRBD1	few	TGTGCCAGCAGGCCAGGACAGGATCTTCTCATCTTT	CASRPGQDLLIF
TRBV19	TRBJ2-3	12	.	.	TGTGCCAGTAGTATACAGGGTTATACGCAGTATTTT	CASSIQGYTQYF
TRBV6-6	TRBJ2-7	16	TRBD1	.	TGTGCCAGCACCTGGGGTCCGGGACAGGGTGTGTCCGAGCAGTACTTC	CASTWGPGQGVSEQYF
TRBV6-5	TRBJ1-1	15	.	.	TGTGCCAGCAGTCCTGGAACGGTGGGGGCCCTTGAAGCTTTCTTT	CASSPGTVGALEAFF
TRBV10-3	TRBJ2-2	16	TRBD2	once	TGTGCCATCAGGGAAGCGGGAGCTAGGAACACCGGGGAGCTGTTTTTT	CAIREAGARNTGELFF
TRBV15	TRBJ2-3	14	.	.	TGTGCCACCAGCAGAGTATTAGGCACAGATACGCAGTATTTT	CATSRVLGTDTQYF
TRBV19	TRBJ1-5	17	TRBD1	.	TGTGCCAGTAGTATAGCCCTATCCGGGACAGAGCATCAGCCCCAGCATTTT	CASSIALSGTEHQPQHF
TRBV5-4	TRBJ2-7	12	.	few	TGTGCCAGCAGAAACAGCTCCTACGAGCAGTACTTC	CASRNSSYEQYF
TRBV5-3	TRBJ2-1	15	TRBD1	.	TGTGCCAGAAGCTTGCGTACAGGGGGTTTTCGGGAGCAGTTCTTC	CARSLRTGGFREQFF
TRBV27	TRBJ1-1	14	.	few	TGTGCCAGCAGCGTCAGGGAAGGGCGGACTGAAGCTTTCTTT	CASSVREGRTEAFF
TRBV10-3	TRBJ2-7	14	.	.	TGTGCCATCAGTGTTTCTAGGGGAACATACGAGCAGTACTTC	CAISVSRGTYEQYF
TRBV7-2	TRBJ2-7	15	TRBD2	.	TGTGCCAGCAGCTTAGGACTAGCGGAGGGCTACGAGCAGTACTTC	CASSLGLAEGYEQYF
TRBV2	TRBJ2-7	14	TRBD1	.	TGTGCCAGCAGGGGGGACAGGGCGACCTACGAGCAGTACTTC	CASRGDRATYEQYF
TRBV4-1	TRBJ2-1	13	.	.	TGCGCCAGCAGCCAAGGGCCAGGGAATGAGCAGTTCTTC	CASSQGPGNEQFF
TRBV5-3	TRBJ2-3	16	.	.	TGTGCCAGAAGTCCGGACTCGGGGGAGGGCACAGATACGCAGTATTTT	CARSPDSGEGTDTQYF
TRBV7-9	TRBJ2-2	13	.	.	TGTTCCAGCAGCGAACAGAGAACCGGGGAGCTGTTTTTT	CSSSEQRTGELFF
TRBV29-1	TRBJ2-7	12	.	.	TGCAGCGTTGCAGGGGACTCCTACGAGCAGTACTTC	CSVAGDSYEQYF
TRBV5-1	TRBJ2-5	18	TRBD1	.	TGCGCCAGCAGCTCCTCACCTGGGGCGGGACAGGCTATGGAGACCCAGTACTTC	CASSSSPGAGQAMETQYF